The clone carrying this TCR beta chain counts as medium-sized. What it recognizes is unknown. The CDR3 consists of 17 residues. Regarding time point: sample taken at primary tumor resection. These data belong to a study of spatial heterogeneity in lung cancer. Background on the study: Detected beta-chain sequences consistently exceeded alpha-chain sequences.

Study-level findings and limits: How many expanded intratumoral alpha and beta TCRs were present tracked the tumor mutation count, which was a count of nonsynonymous mutations. Estimated coverage of tumor T cells was roughly 7% for alpha and 11% to 15% for beta chains.

Unique molecular identifiers, one per molecule, were present on every TCR cDNA molecule. In TCRdb, the 5' RACE reads were re-called with MiXCR into one record per CDR3 protein. Of 1,200 to 1,500 distinct CDR3 sequences detected, 13% appear once; the ten largest clones hold approximately 17%. This material consisted of lung tumor tissue, taken at surgery. The chain recombines TRBV21-1 with TRBJ2-7; TRBD2, as called in the table, went unchecked against the DNA. TRBV21-1 is given as a pseudogene. This TCR derives from a female donor with early-stage non-small cell lung cancer. CDR3 protein: CASSAPGLAGGPGEQYF. CDR3 nucleotides: TGTGCCAGCAGCGCCCCGGGACTAGCGGGGGGCCCGGGCGAGCAGTACTTC.